A selection of T cell receptor beta chains follows, all from one sample in a study of T cell changes during pregnancy in multiple sclerosis. Sequencing used immunoSEQ multiplex PCR; TCRdb keeps in-frame clones, though not all of them. The table lists 45,000 to 70,000 clones, about 94% of them singletons. The sample was peripheral blood, taken in the third trimester of pregnancy. The source of these receptors is a female donor in good health, enrolled as a control in a pregnancy study. The CDR3 runs from the conserved cysteine through the conserved F or W. Each record gives: J gene, D gene, V gene, clone size, CDR3 DNA, CDR3 protein. The D gene is left open where the match is weak. The size entry is marked missing in some rows and otherwise reads once, few, many or a size class.

j_call: TRBJ1-2
d_call: TRBD1
v_call: TRBV13
clone_size: NA
cdr3_nt: TGTGCCAGCAGCTCCGGGCCGCGAGGAAAGGGGGCCGGAATGTTCTATGGCTACACCTTC
cdr3_aa: CASSSGPRGKGAGMFYGYTF

j_call: TRBJ1-3
d_call: TRBD1
v_call: TRBV19
clone_size: NA
cdr3_nt: TGTGCCAGTAGTCCCCAGGACAGGTTCTCTGGAAACACCATATATTTT
cdr3_aa: CASSPQDRFSGNTIYF

j_call: TRBJ2-5
d_call: NA
v_call: TRBV5-1
clone_size: few
cdr3_nt: TGCGCCAGCAGCTCGCTGACGGGGGAGACCCAGTACTTC
cdr3_aa: CASSSLTGETQYF

j_call: TRBJ1-1
d_call: NA
v_call: TRBV4-2
clone_size: NA
cdr3_nt: TGTGCCAGCAGCCAAGTCGCCCCCAGGGGGAACACTGAAGCTTTCTTT
cdr3_aa: CASSQVAPRGNTEAFF

j_call: TRBJ2-2
d_call: TRBD2
v_call: TRBV11-3
clone_size: NA
cdr3_nt: TGTGCCAGCAGCTCCGGGACTAGCGGGGCTAACACCGGGGAGCTGTTTTTT
cdr3_aa: CASSSGTSGANTGELFF

j_call: TRBJ2-7
d_call: NA
v_call: TRBV10-1
clone_size: NA
cdr3_nt: TGCGCCAGCAGTGACCGGGACATTGAATACGAGCAGTACTTC
cdr3_aa: CASSDRDIEYEQYF

j_call: TRBJ2-3
d_call: TRBD2
v_call: TRBV11-3
clone_size: NA
cdr3_nt: TGTGCCAGCAGCGTAGGATTGGGGACTAGTGGTTTTTCAGATACGCAGTATTTT
cdr3_aa: CASSVGLGTSGFSDTQYF

j_call: TRBJ1-4
d_call: TRBD1
v_call: TRBV6-5
clone_size: NA
cdr3_nt: TGTGCCAGCAGTTACTCCTTGACAGGGTATAATGAAAAACTGTTTTTT
cdr3_aa: CASSYSLTGYNEKLFF

j_call: TRBJ1-2
d_call: TRBD1
v_call: TRBV6-1
clone_size: NA
cdr3_nt: TGTGCCACGGCGAGGACAGGGGTCTATGGCTACACCTTC
cdr3_aa: CATARTGVYGYTF

j_call: TRBJ1-1
d_call: NA
v_call: TRBV11-2
clone_size: once
cdr3_nt: TGTGCCAGCAGCTTAGCTCCTCCTAGGTCCCTGAACACTGAAGCTTTCTTT
cdr3_aa: CASSLAPPRSLNTEAFF

j_call: TRBJ1-4
d_call: TRBD1
v_call: TRBV7-2
clone_size: NA
cdr3_nt: TGTGCCAGCAGCTTGGGACAGCGTGAAAAACTGTTTTTT
cdr3_aa: CASSLGQREKLFF

j_call: TRBJ1-5
d_call: TRBD1
v_call: TRBV6-5
clone_size: NA
cdr3_nt: TGTGCCACCAGGGGGCTGTACAATCAGCCCCAGCATTTT
cdr3_aa: CATRGLYNQPQHF

j_call: TRBJ1-3
d_call: NA
v_call: TRBV6-1
clone_size: once
cdr3_nt: TGTGCCAGCAGTGTCCGGACAGAGGGAAACACCATATATTTT
cdr3_aa: CASSVRTEGNTIYF

j_call: TRBJ1-2
d_call: TRBD1
v_call: TRBV18
clone_size: NA
cdr3_nt: TGTGCCAGCTCCCCTATACAGGGGAACTATGGCTACACCTTC
cdr3_aa: CASSPIQGNYGYTF

j_call: TRBJ2-7
d_call: NA
v_call: TRBV19
clone_size: NA
cdr3_nt: TGTGCCAGTAGTATCTCCCCTGCTGGAGGGACCTACGAGCAGTACTTC
cdr3_aa: CASSISPAGGTYEQYF

j_call: TRBJ2-7
d_call: TRBD2
v_call: TRBV27
clone_size: NA
cdr3_nt: TGTGCCAGCAAAGGACTAGCGGGAGGAGAGGACGAGCAGTACTTC
cdr3_aa: CASKGLAGGEDEQYF

j_call: TRBJ1-2
d_call: NA
v_call: TRBV15
clone_size: once
cdr3_nt: TGTGCCACCAGCACCTTGGGGCGGCCTACTAACTATGGCTACACCTTC
cdr3_aa: CATSTLGRPTNYGYTF

j_call: TRBJ2-3
d_call: NA
v_call: TRBV15
clone_size: NA
cdr3_nt: TGTGCCACCAGCAGAGAAACTAGCACAGATACGCAGTATTTT
cdr3_aa: CATSRETSTDTQYF

j_call: TRBJ2-7
d_call: NA
v_call: TRBV5-6
clone_size: NA
cdr3_nt: TGTGCCAGCAGCTTGGGGGACTTATCCTACGAGCAGTACTTC
cdr3_aa: CASSLGDLSYEQYF

j_call: TRBJ2-2
d_call: NA
v_call: TRBV4-3
clone_size: NA
cdr3_nt: TGCGCCAGCAGCCAAGTCGAGTCGACCGGGGAGCTGTTTTTT
cdr3_aa: CASSQVESTGELFF

j_call: TRBJ1-6
d_call: TRBD1
v_call: TRBV5-1
clone_size: NA
cdr3_nt: TGCGCCAGCAGATCCAGCCGGGACAGCCTCGATAATTCACCCCTCCACTTT
cdr3_aa: CASRSSRDSLDNSPLHF

j_call: TRBJ1-2
d_call: NA
v_call: TRBV6-5
clone_size: NA
cdr3_nt: TGTGCCAGCAGTTATCGAGGGCAGGGGTATGGCTACACCTTC
cdr3_aa: CASSYRGQGYGYTF

j_call: TRBJ2-1
d_call: TRBD2
v_call: TRBV4-2
clone_size: NA
cdr3_nt: TGTGCCAGCAGTCCGACTAGCGGGGCCCCCTACAATGAGCAGTTCTTC
cdr3_aa: CASSPTSGAPYNEQFF

j_call: TRBJ2-1
d_call: TRBD2
v_call: TRBV23-1
clone_size: NA
cdr3_nt: TGCGCCAGCAGTCAAGGCCTAGCGGGGCTCCTAAGGGGCAATGAGCAGTTCTTC
cdr3_aa: CASSQGLAGLLRGNEQFF

j_call: TRBJ2-3
d_call: TRBD2
v_call: TRBV4-2
clone_size: NA
cdr3_nt: TGTGCCAGCAGCCAAGATATTAACCTAGCGGGAGGCAGCGATACGCAGTATTTT
cdr3_aa: CASSQDINLAGGSDTQYF

j_call: TRBJ2-7
d_call: TRBD1
v_call: TRBV13
clone_size: NA
cdr3_nt: TGTGCCAGCAGCTTAGCCGAACAGGACAGGGGTTCCTACGAGCAGTACTTC
cdr3_aa: CASSLAEQDRGSYEQYF

j_call: TRBJ2-2
d_call: TRBD1
v_call: TRBV11-2
clone_size: NA
cdr3_nt: TGTGCCAGCAGCTTAGACGGTTGGGGGACAGAGAACACCGGGGAGCTGTTTTTT
cdr3_aa: CASSLDGWGTENTGELFF

j_call: TRBJ1-5
d_call: NA
v_call: TRBV7-3
clone_size: NA
cdr3_nt: TGTGCCAGCAGCTTAATCTCGGGACAGCCCCAGCATTTT
cdr3_aa: CASSLISGQPQHF

j_call: TRBJ2-5
d_call: TRBD2
v_call: TRBV5-1
clone_size: NA
cdr3_nt: TGCGCCAGCAGCCTGTTAGCGGGGTCCGGGGAGACCCAGTACTTC
cdr3_aa: CASSLLAGSGETQYF

j_call: TRBJ1-5
d_call: NA
v_call: TRBV6-1
clone_size: NA
cdr3_nt: TGTGCCAGCGGAGACAGGTTTAGCAATCAGCCCCAGCATTTT
cdr3_aa: CASGDRFSNQPQHF

j_call: TRBJ2-7
d_call: TRBD1
v_call: TRBV7-8
clone_size: NA
cdr3_nt: TGTGCCAGCAACCGGGACAGCTACGAGCAGTACTTC
cdr3_aa: CASNRDSYEQYF

j_call: TRBJ2-2
d_call: TRBD2
v_call: TRBV4-3
clone_size: NA
cdr3_nt: TGCGCCAGCAGCCAGCTAGCGGGGTATGGCACCGGGGAGCTGTTTTTT
cdr3_aa: CASSQLAGYGTGELFF

j_call: TRBJ1-5
d_call: NA
v_call: TRBV19
clone_size: NA
cdr3_nt: TGTGCCAGTAGTATAACCGGCAGGGCTGGCAATCAGCCCCAGCATTTT
cdr3_aa: CASSITGRAGNQPQHF